In its sample, the clone carrying this T cell receptor beta chain was seen once. About 0.5 to 1 ug RNA was reverse transcribed with random hexamers. It was immunoSEQ multiplex PCR that amplified TCR beta CDR3 across 54 Vbeta and 13 Jbeta. Using its own MiXCR run on the immunoSEQ multiplex PCR reads, TCRdb lists one record per CDR3 protein. The top ten hold 0.098% of the sample, which has more than 150,000 distinct CDR3 sequences, under 97% seen once. These data originate in a study of CD8 T cells in Susac syndrome. Germline V gives CDR1 SGDLS, CDR2 YYNGEE. Trimming took off 4 bases at V and 7 bases at J, with 23 bases between the two ends. There are 17 residues in the CDR3. Sequencing of TCR beta was undertaken in CD8+ and CD4+ T cells derived from blood. Negative isolation yielded the CD8+ and CD4+ T cells, while FACS enriched the TEMRA cells.

The sequence was obtained from a human donor with Susac syndrome. The chain links TRBV9 to TRBJ2-2; D might be TRBD1 (6 bases). The sample was CD4+ T cells from PBMCs. The CDR3 spells CASSSQVWTDLSGELFF. The CDR3 DNA follows: TGTGCCAGCAGCTCTCAAGTATGGACAGACCTAAGCGGGGAGCTGTTTTTT.